The next 30 T cell receptor beta chains were all read from a single sample in a study of cytomegalovirus exposure and HLA in healthy donors. Only in-frame clones appear in the TCRdb table, and some are missing; sequencing was by immunoSEQ multiplex PCR. The sample shows 90,000 to 130,000 clones, around 82% of them seen only once. Sequences were obtained from PBMCs. These receptors were collected from a woman younger than 35 in good health and CMV-seronegative.

The rearrangement links TRBV6-6 to TRBJ2-2, with 12 bases matching TRBD2. With V trimmed by 6 bases and J by 6 bases, 5 bases remained unmatched. CDR3 length: 15 amino acids. CDR1 is MNHNY and CDR2 is SVGAGI in the germline V gene (reference sequence). CDR3 amino acids: CASSQASGGAGELFF. The CDR3 DNA reads TGTGCCAGCAGCCAAGCTAGCGGGGGGGCCGGGGAGCTGTTTTTT.

The V and J genes are TRBV4-1 and TRBJ1-4; 11 nucleotides line up with TRBD1. After removal of 3 bases from V and 8 bases from J, the junction contained 5 bases not matched to a gene. Looked up from germline, CDR1 is MGHRA and CDR2 is YSYEKL. The length of the CDR3 is 15 residues. The DNA for the CDR3 is TGCGCCAGCAGCCATCCGGGACAGGGGGGAGAAAAACTGTTTTTT. Its protein product is CASSHPGQGGEKLFF.

This chain links TRBV2 with TRBJ2-1; tentatively, D is TRBD2 (6 bases). V was clipped by 6 bases and J by 8 bases, with 14 bases between them. The CDR3 totals 13 residues. Germline V gives CDR1 SNHLY, CDR2 FYNNEI. This CDR3 reads CASRARRADEQFF. CDR3 DNA: TGTGCCAGCAGGGCCCGGAGGGCGGATGAGCAGTTCTTC.

The chain uses TRBV4-1 and TRBJ1-6, with D perhaps TRBD1 (6 bases). The ends were cut back, 0 bases at V and 6 bases at J, with 9 bases in the middle. The CDR3 loop spans 15 amino acids. CDR1 is MGHRA and CDR2 is YSYEKL in the germline V gene. The CDR3 DNA sequence: TGCGCCAGCAGCCAAGAGACAGGCCTTAATTCACCCCTCCACTTT. It codes for CASSQETGLNSPLHF.

V gene TRBV7-6 combines with J gene TRBJ2-5, with D tentatively TRBD2 (5 bases). Looked up from germline, CDR1 is SGHVS and CDR2 is FNYEAQ. CDR3 size: 13 residues. V lost 0 bases and J 4 bases, leaving 6 bases between the germline ends. CDR3 sequence (DNA): TGTGCCAGCAGCTTAGCGGCGGGAGAGACCCAGTACTTC. It translates to CASSLAAGETQYF.

The V and J genes are TRBV21-1 and TRBJ1-2. TRBV21-1 is flagged as a pseudogene. The CDR3 is 13 amino acids. The CDR3 sequence: CASSKYGVYGYTF. CDR3 DNA sequence: TGTGCCAGCAGCAAATACGGAGTCTATGGCTACACCTTC.

The CDR3 DNA follows: TGTGCCAGCAGCCGGGCCCAGGGTTCCTACGAGCAGTACTTC. Translating gives CASSRAQGSYEQYF. The chain links TRBV7-2 to TRBJ2-7; D possibly corresponds to TRBD1 (5 bases). Germline V lookup: CDR1 SGHTA, CDR2 FQGNSA. This CDR3 has 14 residues. V shed 5 bases and J shed 1 base, with 12 bases lying between them.

This chain joins TRBV7-8 and TRBJ2-1; 11 bases are shared with TRBD1. V dropped 6 bases and J dropped 7; count of bases not matched to a gene: 5. The CDR3 runs 14 residues. The germline V gene encodes CDR1 SGHVS and CDR2 FQNEAQ. Written as DNA, the CDR3 is TGTGCCAGCAGTTCGGACAGGGGGCTTAATGAGCAGTTCTTC. Residues: CASSSDRGLNEQFF.

The table lists this clone with a few counts. The chain recombines TRBV18 with TRBJ1-2; D is possibly TRBD1 (5 bases). The CDR3 length is 13 residues. The V gene lost 4 bases and the J gene lost 2 bases, with 8 bases spanning the gap. Germline loops: CDR1 KGHSH, CDR2 LQKENI. DNA for the CDR3: TGTGCCAGCTCACTACAGGAAAACTATGGCTACACCTTC. Its translation is CASSLQENYGYTF.

The J gene is TRBJ1-1, the V gene TRBV10-3; 7 positions match TRBD1. Looked up from germline, CDR1 is ENHRY and CDR2 is SYGVKD. The CDR3 has 15 amino acids. J lost 4 bases, V lost 3 bases, and 8 bases had no gene match. CDR3 bases: TGTGCCATCAGTGACCAGGGGGTATTGGGCACTGAAGCTTTCTTT. It specifies CAISDQGVLGTEAFF.

The chain is built from TRBV9 and TRBJ2-3; D might be TRBD1 (5 bases). V lost 0 bases and J 2 bases, leaving 13 bases between the germline ends. The length of the CDR3 is 16 residues. From germline, CDR1 is SGDLS and CDR2 YYNGEE. This CDR3 is CASSVALDRLTDTQYF. The CDR3 DNA sequence: TGTGCCAGCAGCGTAGCTCTAGACAGACTCACAGATACGCAGTATTTT.

V is TRBV11-2 and J is TRBJ2-4; possibly TRBD2 for D (6 bases). The CDR3 length is 14 residues. Germline CDR1 is SGHAT and CDR2 is FQNNGV. Between the trimmed V and J ends, which lost 1 base and 5 bases, there was a span of 9 bases. DNA of the CDR3: TGTGCCAGCAGCTTAGCTGGGGAGGAAAACATTCAGTACTTC. Translation gives CASSLAGEENIQYF.

The chain carries TRBV5-6 and TRBJ2-7; 8 bases agree with TRBD1. The CDR3 contains 15 residues. The germline gives CDR1 SGHDT, CDR2 YYEEEE. With 5 bases clipped from V and 0 bases from J, the junction kept 7 bases outside the gene matches. CDR3 bases: TGTGCCAGCAGATCAAGGACAGGGTCCTCCTACGAGCAGTACTTC. Encoded protein: CASRSRTGSSYEQYF.

The rearrangement uses TRBV7-8 and TRBJ1-1; TRBD1 agrees at 8 bases. Trimming cost V 9 bases and J 2 bases; bases outside gene matches: 8. The CDR3 has 14 residues. Germline V gene lookup returns CDR1 SGHVS and CDR2 FQNEAQ. In DNA form, the CDR3 reads TGTGCCAGTTGGACAGGGTGGACAAACACTGAAGCTTTCTTT. Translated, it gives CASWTGWTNTEAFF.

The rearrangement links TRBV7-9 to TRBJ2-1; D not certain. V lost 1 base to trimming and J lost 10 bases, with 8 bases between them. There are 12 residues in the CDR3. Germline V gene lookup returns CDR1 SEHNR and CDR2 FQNEAQ (reference sequence). The CDR3 loop reads CASSLVPREQFF. The CDR3 DNA follows: TGTGCCAGCAGCTTAGTTCCCAGAGAGCAGTTCTTC.

This clone has just a few counts. The genes are TRBV25-1 and TRBJ1-4; 8 bases are shared with TRBD1. CDR1 MGHDK and CDR2 SYGVNS come from the germline V gene. V was pared by 3 bases and J by 12 bases, with 9 bases of the junction left unmatched. The CDR3 is 14 amino acids. This CDR3 is CASSDGQGERELFF. CDR3 bases: TGTGCCAGCAGTGATGGACAGGGAGAGAGAGAACTGTTTTTT.

As DNA, the CDR3 is TGCGCCAGCAGCTTGGCCGAACAGGGTTTGACTGAAAAACTGTTTTTT. Residues: CASSLAEQGLTEKLFF. V is TRBV5-1 and J is TRBJ1-4, with a possible D match to TRBD1 (6 bases). This CDR3 has 16 amino acids. The germline V and J ends were trimmed by 0 bases and 7 bases, with 16 bases remaining between them. Germline V gene data show CDR1 as SGHRS and CDR2 as YFSETQ.

J is TRBJ1-2 and V is TRBV25-1, with a weak D call TRBD1 (5 bases). The CDR3 length is 18 residues. V was clipped by 8 bases and J by 4 bases, with 29 bases between them. Germline V CDR1 and CDR2: MGHDK, SYGVNS. The CDR3 is CASGTPSVGGNLGYGYTF. The CDR3 DNA reads as TGTGCCAGCGGTACCCCATCAGTCGGGGGGAACCTAGGCTATGGCTACACCTTC.

The chain links TRBV27 to TRBJ2-1, with D maybe TRBD1 (6 bases). The CDR3 runs 15 residues. The germline V and J ends were trimmed by 6 bases and 2 bases, with 14 bases remaining between them. The V gene's germline CDR1 is MNHEY and CDR2 SMNVEV (reference sequence). The chain's CDR3 is CASRLQGYPYNEQFF. The CDR3 DNA sequence: TGTGCCAGCAGACTACAGGGTTATCCCTACAATGAGCAGTTCTTC.

V and J are TRBV19 and TRBJ2-6; no definite D call. Trimming left V 9 bases short and J 2 bases short, with 11 bases between. Germline V lookup: CDR1 LNHDA, CDR2 SQIVND (reference sequence). This CDR3 has 14 residues. CDR3 sequence: CASSQAAGANVLTF. CDR3 nucleotides: TGTGCCAGCTCTCAGGCAGCTGGGGCCAACGTCCTGACTTTC.

V usage is TRBV19 and J usage is TRBJ2-1, with D possibly TRBD1 on 5 matching bases. This CDR3 has 12 residues. Germline lookup yields CDR1 LNHDA and CDR2 SQIVND (reference sequence). V lost 8 bases and J 1 base, leaving 6 bases between the germline ends. The CDR3 loop is CASQGSYNEQFF. The CDR3 DNA reads as TGTGCCAGTCAGGGTTCCTACAATGAGCAGTTCTTC.

The chain is built from TRBV27 and TRBJ2-7, with TRBD1 identical over 12 bases. Trimming cost V 5 bases and J 5 bases; bases outside gene matches: 7. The CDR3 consists of 15 residues. The V gene's germline CDR1 is MNHEY and CDR2 SMNVEV (reference sequence). CDR3 amino acids: CASSNRDRGLHEQYF. The CDR3 DNA reads TGTGCCAGCAGTAACCGGGACAGGGGGCTCCACGAGCAGTACTTC.

The rearrangement uses TRBV30 and TRBJ1-1; D is possibly TRBD1 (5 bases). The CDR3 contains 17 residues. Per germline, CDR1 GTSNPN and CDR2 SVGIG (reference sequence). The V and J ends lost 0 bases and 0 bases respectively, with 17 bases between them. This CDR3 is CAWSVGTFPSLNTEAFF. The DNA of the CDR3 is TGTGCCTGGAGTGTAGGGACTTTCCCATCTTTGAACACTGAAGCTTTCTTT.

The chain carries TRBV27 and TRBJ2-1; 8 bases map to TRBD2. Germline CDR1 is MNHEY and CDR2 is SMNVEV (reference sequence). V lost 2 bases to trimming and J lost 5 bases; unmatched junction nucleotides: 2. The CDR3 extends over 14 amino acids. The CDR3 sequence: CASSLAGGHNEQFF. The CDR3 nucleotides are TGTGCCAGCAGTTTAGCGGGGGGACACAATGAGCAGTTCTTC.

This rearrangement joins TRBV5-4 to TRBJ2-3; D call uncertain. CDR3 size: 14 residues. V was shortened by 4 bases and J by 0 bases, with 9 bases between the two germline ends. Germline V gives CDR1 SGHNT, CDR2 YYREEE (reference sequence). The CDR3 spells CASSGRVSTDTQYF. Here the CDR3 DNA reads TGTGCCAGCAGCGGCCGGGTCAGCACAGATACGCAGTATTTT.

This rearrangement joins TRBV28 to TRBJ2-3, with 7 bases identical to TRBD1. Per germline, CDR1 MDHEN and CDR2 SYDVKM. The junction had 7 bases not matched to a gene; V was cut back by 6 bases and J by 4 bases. The CDR3 totals 14 residues. Here the CDR3 DNA reads TGTGCCAGCAGCGCCCTACAGGGGTCAGATACGCAGTATTTT. Translated, it gives CASSALQGSDTQYF.

This chain links TRBV21-1 with TRBJ1-3; TRBD1 is taken as the D call from the table, unchecked against the DNA. TRBV21-1 is termed a pseudogene. There are 14 residues in the CDR3. The CDR3 region is CASDQQGSGNTIYF. CDR3 sequence (DNA): TGTGCCAGCGACCAACAGGGCTCCGGAAACACCATATATTTT.

The rearrangement joins TRBV25-1 to TRBJ2-7; maybe TRBD2 (5 bases). The CDR3 contains 15 residues. Germline-derived CDR1 and CDR2 are MGHDK and SYGVNS. V gave up 3 bases and J gave up 3 bases, with 15 bases separating them. The CDR3: CASSDRSERSYEQYF. CDR3 coding DNA: TGTGCCAGCAGTGACCGTAGCGAACGTAGCTACGAGCAGTACTTC.

This sequence joins TRBV6-6 and TRBJ1-1; 8 positions agree with TRBD1. Germline CDR1 and CDR2: MNHNY and SVGAGI (reference sequence). The V segment lost 6 bases and the J segment 0 bases; nucleotides outside the gene matches: 9. The length of the CDR3 is 16 residues. CDR3 nucleotides: TGTGCCAGCAGCCCTGGACAGGGCCCTATGAACACTGAAGCTTTCTTT. Amino acids: CASSPGQGPMNTEAFF.

The V gene is TRBV5-5, the J gene TRBJ1-2, with TRBD1 matching 8 bases. The CDR3 extends over 16 amino acids. Germline trimming cut 2 bases from V and 6 bases from J; bases unmatched to any gene: 12. In germline, CDR1 is SGHKS, CDR2 YYEKEE (reference sequence). DNA for the CDR3: TGTGCCAGCAGCTTATTTGGACAGGGTGGAGGGGATGGCTACACCTTC. Protein product: CASSLFGQGGGDGYTF.